This TCR beta chain is from a study of blood T cells in healthy people across ages. Study findings and constraints: There was a strong correlation between TCR beta diversity and naive T cell percentage. Long-lived donors exceeded aged donors in naive CD4+ cells and diversity. Conclusively comparing naive with antigen-experienced cells was impossible with unsorted PBMCs.

Details on this clonotype: Its specificity is not known. One base away lies a much larger clone, so this may be a sequencing read error.

Germline lookup yields CDR1 SGHTA and CDR2 FQGNSA. This CDR3 is 15 amino acids long. Trimming cost V 1 base and J 2 bases, with 11 bases left between them. Primed by a sample-barcoded 5' primer and a J-beta primer mix, a second PCR proceeded for 7 to 11 cycles. TCRdb reanalysed the 5' RACE reads using MiXCR and keeps one entry per CDR3 protein. This repertoire shows about 730,000 distinct CDR3 sequences, approximately 43% found once; its top ten account for around a fifth. The rearrangement links TRBV7-2 to TRBJ2-5; tentatively, D is TRBD1 or TRBD2 (5 bases each). The sample taken for sequencing was blood. This TCR was sampled from an older woman in good health. Written as DNA, the CDR3 is TGTGCCAGCAGCTTAGTGGGGGAGCTACAAGAGACCCAGTACTTC. Translation gives CASSLVGELQETQYF.